Described below is a single T cell receptor (beta chain) sequence and its context. What antigen it recognizes has not been identified. No much larger clone is present one base from it, and per-base qualities are unavailable. The identical CDR3 is also encoded by other nucleotide sequences in the sample. The data were taken from a study of graft-versus-host responses after intestinal transplantation (dated by TCRdb to about 2021). Concerning the study at large: Recipients received multivisceral, liver-intestinal, or isolated intestinal transplants. To identify alloreactive clones, pre-transplant mixed lymphocyte reaction products were sequenced and then compared with unstimulated pre-transplant donor and recipient T cells. After intestinal transplantation, graft-versus-host and host-versus-graft alloreactive T cell clones were followed in the graft, circulation and bone marrow using bulk TCR-beta CDR3 sequencing. All recipients received anti-thymocyte globulin induction followed by maintenance tacrolimus and steroids for about three years. Rather than being sequenced by the commercial service, samples from three later patients were sequenced in-house on an Illumina MiSeq and processed with MiXCR. A cohort of approximately 24 intestinal transplant recipients, including one retransplant, was enrolled, and 3 patients lacking pretransplant specimens were excluded. Donor T cell macrochimerism was defined as a peak of at least 4% donor T cells among recipient peripheral blood mononuclear cells.

This specimen's time point label, interpreted: cells obtained before transplantation from donor or recipient. CD3+CD4+ and CD3+CD8+ populations were FACS-sorted from unstimulated pre-transplant donor and recipient cells taken from spleen or lymph nodes. Study-level results and caveats: Peak levels of circulating GvH clones were associated with declines in HvG clones early after transplant. In the allografts of patients with donor T cell macrochimerism, GvH to HvG T cell clonal ratios were high. Conclusions were limited by the relatively low number and heterogeneity of intestinal transplant patients. GvH clones were found in recipient bone marrow, and some of the GvH clones appeared earlier in ileal mucosa or blood, which is consistent with an intestinal mucosal origin.

The library was built by means of the immunoSEQ multiplex PCR assay. For most patients, genomic DNA was isolated with the Qiagen DNeasy Blood and Tissue Kit and shipped frozen to Adaptive Biotechnologies for TCR sequencing. Adaptive Biotechnologies carried out high-throughput TCR-beta CDR3 sequencing of genomic DNA for most patients. From the authors' description of their analysis: Adaptive's ImmunoSEQ software was the source of the TCR sequencing data for 15 to 20 patients, while a few other patients were processed with MiXCR and VDJtools. CD4 versus CD8 sorting errors were corrected by removing sequences found in both subsets at a frequency ratio below 5:1. CDR3 nucleotide sequences shared by donor and recipient were removed because the origin of these sequences could not be assigned. At least 2-fold expansion over unstimulated cells and a minimum CFSE-low frequency of 0.002% (template counts) or 0.001% (read counts) were required for clones to be classified as alloreactive. Mappable clones were those detected in sequenced pre-transplant spleen, lymph node, or MLR CFSE-low populations of the donor or recipient. Cumulative frequency of alloreactive clones was calculated as a percentage of all sequences weighted by copy number. In TCRdb, the immuneACCESS table is reduced to in-frame sequences with V and J assigned. These tables do not hold every clone; where another copy was compared, an unresolved V gene accounts for under half, and the others remain unexplained. V and J calls and clone size are as listed in that table; D and trimming were resolved from the DNA. Recorded for this sample are about 93,000 clones; approximately 82% of them occurred a single time. The ten biggest clones cover approximately 0.88% of the sample.

The sequences come from unstimulated CD4+ T cells sorted from spleen or lymph node cells, collected before intestinal transplant. This clonotype was obtained from a human donor who received an intestinal transplant.

The CDR3 protein is CAWSVQRNGYTF. The DNA reads as follows: TGTGCCTGGAGTGTACAGCGGAATGGCTACACCTTC. Recombination linked TRBV30 to TRBJ1-2, with no reliable assignment of the D segment. In the germline V gene (reference sequence), CDR1 corresponds to GTSNPN and CDR2 to SVGIG. The CDR3 starts with the cysteine, ends with the phenylalanine, and has 12 residues. Solely the CDR3 DNA is kept, with 36 bases framed from the first base. V gives up 0 bases and J gives up 6 bases, and the segment between their germline ends measures 8 bases.